Each of the 20 T cell receptor beta chains below was sequenced from the same sample in a study of T cell responses to AZD1222 COVID-19 vaccine (dated by TCRdb to 2020 to 2022). The receptor library was made with the immunoSEQ multiplex PCR assay. This immuneACCESS table, as held by TCRdb, lists in-frame sequences with V and J called but not all clones. Of the missing ones, under half trace to an unresolved V gene in checked studies; the others have no known cause. For this sample there are 90,000 or so clones; around nine tenths appear just once. The ten biggest clones cover roughly 15% of the sample. In light of the paper, this sample's time point label describes: baseline before first vaccination. Sequenced material: peripheral blood, taken on day 0 of AZD1222 vaccination. These TCRs come from an adult in good health.

V is TRBV3-1 (or the pseudogene TRBV3-2) and J is TRBJ2-7, with D possibly matching TRBD2 (5 bases). The length of the CDR3 is 19 residues. CDR1 and CDR2 from the germline V gene are LGHDT and YNNKEL (reference sequence). The V and J ends lost 0 bases and 5 bases respectively, with 26 bases between them. CDR3 amino acids: CASSQDPQLPGLARHEQYF. CDR3 sequence (DNA): TGTGCCAGCAGCCAAGATCCCCAATTGCCAGGACTGGCCAGGCACGAGCAGTACTTC.

This clone appeared once. The rearrangement links TRBV27 to TRBJ2-7; 7 positions match TRBD1. V lost 5 bases and J lost 0; bases outside the gene matches: 10. This CDR3 spans 16 amino acids. Germline V gives CDR1 MNHEY, CDR2 SMNVEV (reference sequence). The CDR3 spells CASSQIDRVSSYEQYF. DNA of the CDR3: TGTGCCAGCAGTCAGATCGACAGGGTTTCCTCCTACGAGCAGTACTTC.

The chain recombines TRBV28 with TRBJ2-1; a possible D gene is TRBD2 (6 bases). Trimming took off 8 bases at V and 6 bases at J, with 17 bases between the two ends. This CDR3 has 14 amino acids. Germline V gene lookup returns CDR1 MDHEN and CDR2 SYDVKM. The DNA of the CDR3 is TGTGCCAGCGTTACTAGCAACCCTCCCAATGAGCAGTTCTTC. Translated, it gives CASVTSNPPNEQFF. Supplemented by reference TRBV28 and TRBJ2-1, the full variable domain reads DVKVTQSSRYLVKRTGEKVFLECVQDMDHENMFWYRQDPGLGLRLIYFSYDVKMKEKGDIPEGYSVSREKKERFSLILESASTNQTSMYLCASVTSNPPNEQFFGPGTRLTVL.

V gene TRBV14 combines with J gene TRBJ1-1, with D tentatively TRBD1 (5 bases). V dropped 3 bases and J dropped 6 bases, with 23 bases sitting between them. CDR3 length: 17 amino acids. The germline gives CDR1 SGHDN, CDR2 FVKESK. CDR3 in amino acids: CASSQPGREQVGAEAFF. The CDR3 bases are TGTGCCAGCAGCCAGCCTGGCCGAGAACAGGTCGGAGCTGAAGCTTTCTTT.

The chain joins TRBV18 to TRBJ1-1; 9 bases match TRBD1. V gave up 2 bases and J gave up 3 bases; unmatched junction bases: 4. Looked up from germline, CDR1 is KGHSH and CDR2 is LQKENI. This CDR3 has 15 amino acids. This CDR3 reads CASSPETGGYTEAFF. The CDR3 nucleotides read TGTGCCAGCTCACCAGAGACAGGGGGATACACTGAAGCTTTCTTT.

This chain joins TRBV9 and TRBJ2-1; D unclear. CDR1 and CDR2 (germline): SGDLS, YYNGEE. This CDR3 comprises 15 residues. V was pared by 4 bases and J by 2 bases, with 13 bases between. The CDR3 here is CASSPTWLAYNEQFF. CDR3 nucleotides: TGTGCCAGCAGCCCAACATGGCTCGCCTACAATGAGCAGTTCTTC.

The genes are TRBV10-3 and TRBJ2-5; TRBD1 or TRBD2 may be the D gene (5 bases each). V lost 2 bases and J 5 bases, leaving 18 bases between the germline ends. Germline V lookup: CDR1 ENHRY, CDR2 SYGVKD. This CDR3 region has 16 residues. The CDR3 protein is CAISEPRMGDRETQYF. CDR3 sequence (DNA): TGTGCCATCAGTGAGCCCCGAATGGGGGATCGGGAGACCCAGTACTTC.

The rearrangement joins TRBV19 to TRBJ2-3; possible D gene TRBD2, 5 bases. The CDR3 length is 15 residues. V was clipped by 1 base and J by 3 bases, with 11 bases between them. CDR1 and CDR2 from the germline V gene are LNHDA and SQIVND (reference sequence). The CDR3 sequence is CASSIGRGKTDTQYF. In DNA, the CDR3 is TGTGCCAGTAGTATAGGTAGAGGGAAAACAGATACGCAGTATTTT.

In this sample, this clone turned up a few times. This chain joins TRBV28 and TRBJ1-1; possible D gene TRBD1, 6 bases. Trimming stripped 5 bases from V and 1 base from J, with 11 bases between. The germline V gene encodes CDR1 MDHEN and CDR2 SYDVKM. CDR3 length: 14 amino acids. CDR3 sequence reads: CASSPDRSNTEAFF. The CDR3 DNA follows: TGTGCCAGCAGTCCGGACAGATCGAACACTGAAGCTTTCTTT.

This chain links TRBV5-8 with TRBJ2-3; D is unresolved. The CDR3 spans 15 residues. Trimming stripped 4 bases from V and 6 bases from J, with 18 bases between. Per the germline V gene, CDR1 is SGHTS and CDR2 is YDEGEE. CDR3 nucleotide sequence: TGTGCCAGCAGCCTATCACTGGGGTTCGTCGATACGCAGTATTTT. This codes for CASSLSLGFVDTQYF.

The chain recombines TRBV4-1 with TRBJ1-1, with 7 bases fitting TRBD1. Trimming at V came to 0 bases and at J to 1 base, leaving 5 bases not matched to a gene. Germline V gene sequence: CDR1 MGHRA, CDR2 YSYEKL. The CDR3 is 16 amino acids. The CDR3 sequence: CASSQDLRGPNTEAFF. The CDR3 DNA reads as TGCGCCAGCAGCCAAGACCTGAGGGGGCCGAACACTGAAGCTTTCTTT.

The rearrangement links TRBV6-5 to TRBJ1-1, with 8 nucleotides matching TRBD1. Germline V gene sequence: CDR1 MNHEY, CDR2 SVGAGI. J gave up 0 bases and V 2 bases, and 5 bases lay outside the gene matches. The CDR3 consists of 16 residues. CDR3 nucleotide sequence: TGTGCCAGCAGTTACGGACAGGGAGTTATGAACACTGAAGCTTTCTTT. Amino acids: CASSYGQGVMNTEAFF.

A single count supports this clone. J is TRBJ1-2 and V is TRBV5-1, with D uncertain. V lost 0 bases to trimming and J lost 1 base, with 7 bases between them. Germline lookup yields CDR1 SGHRS and CDR2 YFSETQ. CDR3 length: 14 residues. The CDR3 loop reads CASSLVRINYGYTF. CDR3 in DNA: TGCGCCAGCAGCTTGGTGAGGATTAACTATGGCTACACCTTC. Variable domain in full (rest from reference TRBV5-1 and TRBJ1-2): KAGVTQTPRYLIKTRGQQVTLSCSPISGHRSVSWYQQTPGQGLQFLFEYFSETQRNKGNFPGRFSGRQFSNSRSEMNVSTLELGDSALYLCASSLVRINYGYTFGSGTRLTVV.

There are a few counts of this clone. CDR3 nucleotides: TGTGCCTTCGCCCGAGGTGATGGCTACACCTTC. Residues: CAFARGDGYTF. The chain couples TRBV30 to TRBJ1-2, with D uncertain. CDR3 size: 11 residues. The germline V gene encodes CDR1 GTSNPN and CDR2 SVGIG (reference sequence). V lost 7 bases and J lost 6, with 12 bases in between.

The J gene is TRBJ1-5, the V gene TRBV18; D gene unclear. The V gene lost 5 bases and the J gene lost 5 bases, with 10 bases spanning the gap. Germline lookup yields CDR1 KGHSH and CDR2 LQKENI. This CDR3 contains 13 residues. The CDR3 protein is CASSRLKDQPQHF. The CDR3 DNA is TGTGCCAGCTCAAGATTGAAAGATCAGCCCCAGCATTTT.

The rearrangement joins TRBV4-2 to TRBJ2-3, with TRBD2 matching over 12 bases. Germline CDR1 LGHNA, CDR2 YNFKEQ. This CDR3 is built from 21 residues. V was clipped by 4 bases and J by 2 bases; unmatched bases: 19. CDR3 residues: CASSRRATSGRGDVDTDTQYF. CDR3 DNA sequence: TGTGCCAGCAGCCGCCGGGCGACTAGCGGGAGAGGGGATGTTGACACAGATACGCAGTATTTT.

This rearrangement joins TRBV2 to TRBJ2-1; 11 positions match TRBD2. CDR3 length equals 20 residues. CDR1 SNHLY and CDR2 FYNNEI come from the germline V gene. V lost 7 bases, J lost 0 bases, and 17 bases stayed unmatched. DNA for the CDR3: TGTGCCAGCACCAAACCATCGGGACTAGCGGAGTCGAGCTCCTACAATGAGCAGTTCTTC. Residues: CASTKPSGLAESSSYNEQFF.

The genes are TRBV12-3 or TRBV12-4 and TRBJ1-6; D may be TRBD1 (5 bases). The CDR3 covers 13 residues. The V and J ends lost 6 bases and 7 bases respectively, with 10 bases between them. DNA of the CDR3: TGTGCCAGCAGAGGGACGGAGAATTCACCCCTCCACTTT. It specifies CASRGTENSPLHF.

V and J are TRBV3-1 (or the pseudogene TRBV3-2) and TRBJ2-7; either TRBD1 or TRBD2 may fit D (6 bases each). V lost 4 bases, J lost 3 bases, and 13 bases lay in between. The CDR3 is made up of 14 amino acids. Germline V gene data show CDR1 as LGHDT and CDR2 as YNNKEL (reference sequence). The CDR3 bases are TGTGCCAGCAGCCTGGGGGGACACAACTACGAGCAGTACTTC. This encodes CASSLGGHNYEQYF.

The chain couples TRBV20-1 to TRBJ2-7; 11 bases map to TRBD2. CDR3 size: 16 residues. Germline V gene data show CDR1 as DFQATT and CDR2 as SNEGSKA (reference sequence). Unmatched junction bases numbered 8, after V lost 3 bases and J lost 1 base. CDR3 sequence (DNA): TGCAGTGCTAGTCCCCTGACTAGCGGGGAATCCTACGAGCAGTACTTC. This sequence encodes CSASPLTSGESYEQYF.